This T cell receptor beta chain is drawn from a study of cytomegalovirus exposure and HLA in healthy donors. The PCR used 60 Vbeta and 13 Jbeta primers. Original data processing: A later analysis tallied about 80 million unique TCR beta chains, roughly 11 million of them shared. Clones were sequenced by immunoSEQ multiplex PCR, and TCRdb holds only the in-frame ones, with some missing. That table is the source of V, J and clone size, and D and trimming were worked out from the DNA. The sample's table shows 100,000 to 150,000 clones. CDR3 length equals 14 residues. J was trimmed by 8 bases and V by 3 bases; bases with no gene match: 7. Germline V CDR1 and CDR2: MNHNS, SASEGT.

This TCR was recovered from a woman in her thirties or forties in good health and CMV-seronegative. The specimen sequenced was PBMCs. This rearrangement joins TRBV6-1 to TRBJ1-2, with 9 bases matching TRBD1. CDR3 DNA sequence: TGTGCCAGCAGTGATGTGGGACAGGGTGGCGGCTACACCTTC. Translated: CASSDVGQGGGYTF.